This is a list of T cell receptor beta chains from one sample in a study of sequential checkpoint blockade in melanoma. The assay was immunoSEQ multiplex PCR, and TCRdb's table has in-frame clones only and misses some. The sample contains more than 10,000 clones, roughly 78% of which appear only once. Source: CD8+ T cells sorted from blood (inferred from file names), taken from a patient given nivolumab and ipilimumab in sequence. The receptors shown here come from a human donor with melanoma. Both conserved end residues are part of each CDR3. A D gene is named only where the DNA matches it firmly. Only some rows state a clone size, as once, few, many or a class for expanded clones.

j_call: TRBJ2-1
d_call: TRBD1
v_call: TRBV29-1
clone_size: once
cdr3_nt: TGCAGCGTTGGGGGACAGGGGGGCTCCTACAATGAGCAGTTCTTC
cdr3_aa: CSVGGQGGSYNEQFF

j_call: TRBJ2-1
d_call: TRBD2
v_call: TRBV28
clone_size: large
cdr3_nt: TGTGCCAGCAGGCCGACTAGCGGAGGCTCCTACAATGAGCAGTTCTTC
cdr3_aa: CASRPTSGGSYNEQFF

j_call: TRBJ2-1
d_call: -
v_call: TRBV9
clone_size: -
cdr3_nt: TGTGCCAGCAGCCCCCTGCAGGCGGGGAATGAGCAGTTCTTC
cdr3_aa: CASSPLQAGNEQFF

j_call: TRBJ1-5
d_call: -
v_call: TRBV27
clone_size: few
cdr3_nt: TGTGCCAGCAGCCTTTACAGGGCCAATCAGCCCCAGCATTTT
cdr3_aa: CASSLYRANQPQHF

j_call: TRBJ2-7
d_call: -
v_call: TRBV2
clone_size: -
cdr3_nt: TGTGCCAGCGTCGGGGGGCTCGGGGCCTACGAGCAGTACTTC
cdr3_aa: CASVGGLGAYEQYF

j_call: TRBJ2-3
d_call: -
v_call: TRBV28
clone_size: -
cdr3_nt: TGTGCCAGCAGTTCCCTATTCGGCGGTACTTCAGATACGCAGTATTTT
cdr3_aa: CASSSLFGGTSDTQYF

j_call: TRBJ2-7
d_call: -
v_call: TRBV27
clone_size: -
cdr3_nt: TGTGCCAGCAGTTTCTCCGTGGGAGTGCTCTACGAGCAGTACTTC
cdr3_aa: CASSFSVGVLYEQYF

j_call: TRBJ2-7
d_call: TRBD2
v_call: TRBV5-6
clone_size: -
cdr3_nt: TGTGCCAGCAGCGAGGGACTAGCGGATATCTACGAGCAGTACTTC
cdr3_aa: CASSEGLADIYEQYF

j_call: TRBJ2-3
d_call: TRBD2
v_call: TRBV27
clone_size: -
cdr3_nt: TGTGCCAGCAGTTTATCTATACTAGCGACAGATACGCAGTATTTT
cdr3_aa: CASSLSILATDTQYF

j_call: TRBJ1-2
d_call: -
v_call: TRBV27
clone_size: -
cdr3_nt: TGTGCCAGCAGTTTTTCGGGCGGGGATAACTATGGCTACACCTTC
cdr3_aa: CASSFSGGDNYGYTF

j_call: TRBJ2-7
d_call: TRBD1
v_call: TRBV6-5
clone_size: -
cdr3_nt: TGTGCCAGCAGTTCCCGGGACAGGGGCTACGAGCAGTACTTC
cdr3_aa: CASSSRDRGYEQYF

j_call: TRBJ2-7
d_call: -
v_call: TRBV9
clone_size: -
cdr3_nt: TGTGCCAGCAGCGGAGGGGGTTCATCCTACGAGCAGTACTTC
cdr3_aa: CASSGGGSSYEQYF

j_call: TRBJ1-2
d_call: TRBD1
v_call: TRBV9
clone_size: few
cdr3_nt: TGTGCCAGCAGCGTAGGGACAGGGGAGAACTATGGCTACACCTTC
cdr3_aa: CASSVGTGENYGYTF

j_call: TRBJ2-4
d_call: -
v_call: TRBV7-8
clone_size: -
cdr3_nt: TGTGCCAGCAGCCCCCTGTCCCTAGCCAAAAACATTCAGTACTTC
cdr3_aa: CASSPLSLAKNIQYF

j_call: TRBJ2-7
d_call: -
v_call: TRBV27
clone_size: -
cdr3_nt: TGTGCCAGCAGTTTGGGGGGGGGCGGCGAGCAGTACTTC
cdr3_aa: CASSLGGGGEQYF

j_call: TRBJ2-5
d_call: -
v_call: TRBV7-2
clone_size: -
cdr3_nt: TGTGCCAGCAGCTTCGACCGGCCGGAGGAGACCCAGTACTTC
cdr3_aa: CASSFDRPEETQYF

j_call: TRBJ2-7
d_call: TRBD2
v_call: TRBV4-1
clone_size: -
cdr3_nt: TGCGCCAGCAGCTTAGGGACTAGCGGGGAGCAGTACTTC
cdr3_aa: CASSLGTSGEQYF

j_call: TRBJ2-7
d_call: -
v_call: TRBV6-1
clone_size: -
cdr3_nt: TGTGCCAGCAGTGAAAAAGTAGCCATCTACGAGCAGTACTTC
cdr3_aa: CASSEKVAIYEQYF

j_call: TRBJ2-5
d_call: -
v_call: TRBV7-2
clone_size: -
cdr3_nt: TGTGCCAGCAGCTTAGTAGGGGCGGCCAGGGAACAAGAGACCCAGTACTTC
cdr3_aa: CASSLVGAAREQETQYF

j_call: TRBJ2-7
d_call: -
v_call: TRBV27
clone_size: -
cdr3_nt: TGTGCCAGCAGTTTGGGCCCGACAGAGTTCTCCTACGAGCAGTACTTC
cdr3_aa: CASSLGPTEFSYEQYF

j_call: TRBJ1-6
d_call: TRBD1
v_call: TRBV7-2
clone_size: -
cdr3_nt: TGTGCCAGCAGCGTTCTGGGACAGGGGGGTAGATCACCCCTCCACTTT
cdr3_aa: CASSVLGQGGRSPLHF

j_call: TRBJ2-7
d_call: TRBD2
v_call: TRBV7-9
clone_size: -
cdr3_nt: TGTGCCACATCACGGGGGGGCTACGAGCAGTACTTC
cdr3_aa: CATSRGGYEQYF

j_call: TRBJ1-5
d_call: TRBD1
v_call: TRBV23-1
clone_size: -
cdr3_nt: TGCGCCAGAGAAAGCCGGGACAGGAGACCAAAAAGCAATCAGCCCCAGCATTTT
cdr3_aa: CARESRDRRPKSNQPQHF

j_call: TRBJ1-2
d_call: -
v_call: TRBV9
clone_size: -
cdr3_nt: TGTGCCAGCAGCGTAAACAGTTTCTATGGCTACACCTTC
cdr3_aa: CASSVNSFYGYTF

j_call: TRBJ1-5
d_call: TRBD1
v_call: TRBV27
clone_size: once
cdr3_nt: TGTGCCAGCCGGGACAGGGGGCTTAATCAGCCCCAGCATTTT
cdr3_aa: CASRDRGLNQPQHF

j_call: TRBJ2-7
d_call: -
v_call: TRBV19
clone_size: once
cdr3_nt: TGTGCCAGTAGTATAGGGTTTCTTAGCTCCTACGAGCAGTACTTC
cdr3_aa: CASSIGFLSSYEQYF

j_call: TRBJ2-7
d_call: TRBD2
v_call: TRBV7-2
clone_size: -
cdr3_nt: TGTGCCAGCAGCTTATCTAGCGGGGCGTACGAGCAGTACTTC
cdr3_aa: CASSLSSGAYEQYF

j_call: TRBJ2-5
d_call: TRBD2
v_call: TRBV11-2
clone_size: medium-sized
cdr3_nt: TGTGCCAGCAGTCCCTTGGGACTAGGTCAACAAGAGACCCAGTACTTC
cdr3_aa: CASSPLGLGQQETQYF

j_call: TRBJ1-5
d_call: -
v_call: TRBV7-6
clone_size: -
cdr3_nt: TGTGCCAGCAGCTTATATTCCGGGTTCAATCAGCCCCAGCATTTT
cdr3_aa: CASSLYSGFNQPQHF

j_call: TRBJ1-4
d_call: TRBD1
v_call: TRBV18
clone_size: -
cdr3_nt: TGTGCCAGCTCACCGTTAACCCTGGGACAGGAGATTAATGAAAAACTGTTTTTT
cdr3_aa: CASSPLTLGQEINEKLFF

j_call: TRBJ1-2
d_call: TRBD1
v_call: TRBV27
clone_size: -
cdr3_nt: TGTGCCAGCAGTGTAGGAACAGGGGTAGGCTACACCTTC
cdr3_aa: CASSVGTGVGYTF

j_call: TRBJ2-1
d_call: TRBD2
v_call: TRBV7-9
clone_size: -
cdr3_nt: TGTGCCAGCAGCTCCCTAGCGGGAGCGCCGCGTGAGCAGTTCTTC
cdr3_aa: CASSSLAGAPREQFF

j_call: TRBJ1-2
d_call: TRBD1
v_call: TRBV11-2
clone_size: -
cdr3_nt: TGTGCCAGCAGCCCAGGGGGCAGGGGGCGTTTCAACTATGGCTACACCTTC
cdr3_aa: CASSPGGRGRFNYGYTF